This is a list of T cell receptor beta chains from one sample in a study of CD8 T cells in acute hepatitis C reinfection. Repertoires were generated with immunoSEQ multiplex PCR, while TCRdb's copy carries only in-frame clones and drops some. The sample holds 30,000 to 40,000 clones, 75% to 90% seen once. Material: naive CD8+ T cells from PBMCs. Receptor source: a woman between 18 and 30 years old who spontaneously cleared hepatitis C infection. Each CDR3 is given with its conserved first and last residue. D genes are given only for firm matches.

J gene | V gene | D gene | CDR3 protein
TRBJ1-2 | TRBV7-9 | . | CASSLGQPNYGYTF
TRBJ1-3 | TRBV7-6 | . | CASSPDRGLNTIYF
TRBJ2-7 | TRBV28 | . | CASSPGTVYEQYF
TRBJ2-7 | TRBV4-1 | TRBD2 | CASSHGLAGSSYEQYF
TRBJ1-4 | TRBV7-6 | TRBD1 | CASSLARTGVQEKLFF
TRBJ1-1 | TRBV10-3 | . | CATAFKDMNTEAFF
TRBJ2-2 | TRBV10-1 | . | CASSAYRGTGELFF
TRBJ2-7 | TRBV14 | TRBD1 | CASSQDVWDRGAAVYYEQYF
TRBJ2-2 | TRBV7-9 | . | CASSLIRGIGELFF
TRBJ2-7 | TRBV7-6 | . | CASSLWQEDEQYF
TRBJ2-7 | TRBV7-2 | TRBD2 | CASSGSGSLSYEQYF
TRBJ2-5 | TRBV6-1 | TRBD2 | CASRLAGGRETQYF
TRBJ2-3 | TRBV2 | TRBD2 | CASRDSGGSTDTQYF
TRBJ2-4 | TRBV7-9 | . | CASSLAQKNIQYF
TRBJ2-1 | TRBV7-6 | TRBD2 | CASSLLAGVSNEQFF
TRBJ2-5 | TRBV4-1 | . | CASSQAPYQETQYF
TRBJ2-7 | TRBV6-1 | TRBD1 | CASSRTGASYEQYF
TRBJ2-7 | TRBV5-1 | TRBD2 | CASSLGTSSYEQYF